This record concerns one T cell receptor beta chain sequence. The TCR library protocol attached unique molecular identifiers to the individual cDNA molecules. TCRdb analysed the 5' RACE reads with MiXCR anew, one entry per CDR3 protein. Of approximately 77,000 distinct CDR3 sequences listed, roughly 12% are singletons. The data were obtained in a study of early T cells in non-severe SARS-CoV-2 infection. The V end lost 3 bases, the J end lost 4 bases, and 13 bases lay between the germline ends. Germline V gives CDR1 SGDLS, CDR2 YYNGEE. This CDR3 spans 14 amino acids. J is TRBJ1-2 and V is TRBV9; D perhaps matches TRBD1 (6 bases). The origin of this receptor is an adult who was a healthcare worker with PCR-confirmed SARS-CoV-2 infection or an uninfected control (not recorded which). The donor label of this sample is uncertain. The material was whole blood, obtained at baseline. In nucleotides, the CDR3 is TGTGCCAGCAGCGCCCAACAGGGTGCCTATGGCTACACCTTC. Its protein product is CASSAQQGAYGYTF.